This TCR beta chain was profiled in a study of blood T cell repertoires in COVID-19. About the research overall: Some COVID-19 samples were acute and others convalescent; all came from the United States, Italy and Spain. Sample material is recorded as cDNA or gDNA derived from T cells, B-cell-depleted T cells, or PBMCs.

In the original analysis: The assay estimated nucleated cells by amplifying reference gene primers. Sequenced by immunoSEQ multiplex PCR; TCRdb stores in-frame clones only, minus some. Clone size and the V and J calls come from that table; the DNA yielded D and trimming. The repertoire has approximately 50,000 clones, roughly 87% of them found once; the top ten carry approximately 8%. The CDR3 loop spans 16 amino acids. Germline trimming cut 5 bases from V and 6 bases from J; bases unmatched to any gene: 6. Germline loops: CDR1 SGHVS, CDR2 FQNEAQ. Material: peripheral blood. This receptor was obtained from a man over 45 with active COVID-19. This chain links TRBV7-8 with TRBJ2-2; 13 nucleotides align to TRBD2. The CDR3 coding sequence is TGTGCCAGCAGCCAACTAGCGGGAGGGCCGGCCGGGGAGCTGTTTTTT. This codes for CASSQLAGGPAGELFF.